This T cell receptor beta chain originates from a study of T cell responses to AZD1222 COVID-19 vaccine. Findings and limits, study-wide: Females made up more of the donors, who were largely white British, and clonal diversity may have come out too low. Spike-specific TCR breadth and depth both grew after two AZD1222 doses.

Assay used: immunoSEQ multiplex PCR; TCRdb lists only in-frame clones, some missing. The sample yields approximately 65,000 clones, about nine tenths seen once. The sample holds one count of this clone. Its target is unknown. This TCR came from an adult in good health. Sequences were derived from peripheral blood, sampled on day 0 of AZD1222 vaccination.

Written as DNA, the CDR3 is TGTGCCAGCAGTGAAACCTCAAAGGGAGTAAGCAATCAGCCCCAGCATTTT. Encoded protein: CASSETSKGVSNQPQHF. The chain joins TRBV6-1 to TRBJ1-5, with D unclear. Germline loops: CDR1 MNHNS, CDR2 SASEGT. V was shortened by 2 bases and J by 1 base, with 15 bases between the two germline ends. There are 17 residues in the CDR3.